Sequencing of this T cell receptor (beta chain) was carried out in a study of vaccination and CD4 T cells after COVID-19. Treatment denoted: roughly 11-day PBMC culture with coronavirus spike peptide pools or control peptides (ViraFEST assay). CD4+ T cells that had been cultured provided DNA sequenced with the Oncomine TCR Beta short-read assay. MiXCR, applied by TCRdb to the PCR reads, yields one record per CDR3 protein. The sample holds approximately 18,000 distinct CDR3 sequences, over 60% seen once. For this clonotype: Its antigen is not known.

The germline gives CDR1 SGHTA, CDR2 FQGTGA. The CDR3 sequence is 13 residues long. V shed 4 bases, J shed 6 bases, and the junction held 3 bases outside the gene matches. This sequence originates from a human donor who received a COVID-19 vaccine. The chain carries TRBV7-3 and TRBJ1-2; 9 nucleotides match TRBD1. The sequenced sample was CD4+ T cells from blood, cultured in vitro, obtained after SARS-CoV-2 vaccination. CDR3 loop: CASSSTGGDGYTF. CDR3 nucleotide sequence: TGTGCCAGCAGCTCGACAGGGGGGGATGGCTACACCTTC.